The rows below give T cell receptor beta chains drawn from one sample of a study of CD8 T cells in ankylosing spondylitis. TCRdb reprocessed the 5' RACE reads via MiXCR and lists one record per CDR3 protein. The table lists some 700,000 distinct CDR3 sequences, around 19% of them singletons. The sequencing sample was made of blood, either unsorted or a sorted T cell fraction (not recorded which). These receptors originate from a male donor with ankylosing spondylitis. The CDR3 runs from the conserved cysteine through the conserved F or W. D genes are given only for firm matches. Only part of the rows carry a size: once, few, many, or a class if the clone is expanded.

clone_size	d_call	j_call	v_call	cdr3_nt	cdr3_aa
few	TRBD2	TRBJ2-3	TRBV20-1	TGCAGTGCCCGCAGCCCCAGCGGGAGCCCAGATACGCAGTATTTT	CSARSPSGSPDTQYF
few	TRBD2	TRBJ2-1	TRBV20-1	TGCAGTGAGACTAGCGGGAGAAGGAATGAGCAGTTCTTC	CSETSGRRNEQFF
few	.	TRBJ2-7	TRBV28	TGTGCCAGCAAACCTGAAATAGGGATGACCTACGAGCAGTACTTC	CASKPEIGMTYEQYF
few	.	TRBJ2-7	TRBV2	TGTGCCAGCAAATCGGGCTACGAGCAGTACTTC	CASKSGYEQYF
.	TRBD2	TRBJ2-1	TRBV20-1	TGCAGTGCTAGAGATGGTTCGGGAGGCAATGAGCAGTTCTTC	CSARDGSGGNEQFF
.	TRBD2	TRBJ2-1	TRBV5-1	TGCGCCAGCAGCATGAATAGCGGGGGGGTTTCCTACAATGAGCAGTTCTTC	CASSMNSGGVSYNEQFF
many	.	TRBJ2-7	TRBV5-1	TGCGCCAGCAGCCACGGACAGTCCTACGAGCAGTACTTC	CASSHGQSYEQYF
.	.	TRBJ2-3	TRBV12-3/TRBV12-4	TGTGCCAGCAGCCGGGGTGGGCTTAGCGCGGGAGATACGCAGTATTTT	CASSRGGLSAGDTQYF
.	.	TRBJ1-2	TRBV9	TGTGCCAGCAGCCCCCAGGGTGTCGCTGGTGGCTACACCTTC	CASSPQGVAGGYTF
few	TRBD1	TRBJ2-7	TRBV20-1	TGCAGTGCTACTAGGGGGACAGCCTACGAGCAGTACTTC	CSATRGTAYEQYF
.	.	TRBJ2-3	TRBV5-5	TGTGCCAGCAGCCCTGGAGCCGGCGATACGCAGTATTTT	CASSPGAGDTQYF
few	.	TRBJ1-4	TRBV20-1	TGCAGTGCCGTCTCCTTGGAAGAAAAACTGTTTTTT	CSAVSLEEKLFF
.	.	TRBJ2-3	TRBV9	TGTGCCAGCAGCGTATGGGTAGGCGGGGGCACAGATACGCAGTATTTT	CASSVWVGGGTDTQYF
.	TRBD2	TRBJ2-1	TRBV10-3	TGTGCCATCAGTGGCGGGAGCGACAATGAGCAGTTCTTC	CAISGGSDNEQFF
.	TRBD1	TRBJ1-4	TRBV25-1	TGTGCCAGCAGTTCCGGGACAGGGGGCGCATATGAAAAACTGTTTTTT	CASSSGTGGAYEKLFF
.	TRBD1	TRBJ1-5	TRBV19	TGTGCCAGTAGTATACAGGGGGCGCGCAATCAGCCCCAGCATTTT	CASSIQGARNQPQHF
few	TRBD2	TRBJ2-7	TRBV27	TGTGCCAGCAGTACGACTAGCGGGAGCAGCTACGAGCAGTACTTC	CASSTTSGSSYEQYF
.	TRBD1	TRBJ1-3	TRBV5-1	TGCGCCAGCAGTCGTGGAGAGGGGGCCGTGGGAAACACCATATATTTT	CASSRGEGAVGNTIYF
few	.	TRBJ1-6	TRBV6-1	TGTGCCAGCACCACTGGAGAGAATTCACCCCTCCACTTT	CASTTGENSPLHF
few	.	TRBJ2-3	TRBV9	TGTGCCAGCAGCGTACGCCCCACCACAGATACGCAGTATTTT	CASSVRPTTDTQYF
.	.	TRBJ2-3	TRBV5-1	TGCGCCAGCAGCTTGTATTCGGGGGCAGATACGCAGTATTTT	CASSLYSGADTQYF
.	TRBD2	TRBJ2-5	TRBV7-2	TGTGCCAGCAGCTTAAAGGCTAGCGGGAGGGAAGAGACCCAGTACTTC	CASSLKASGREETQYF
.	.	TRBJ2-7	TRBV9	TGTGCCAGCAGCGTAGCTTGGGGGGTTGGCTACGAGCAGTACTTC	CASSVAWGVGYEQYF
.	TRBD1	TRBJ1-1	TRBV7-2	TGTGCCAGCAGCCCGAGGGGGACAGGGATGAACACTGAAGCTTTCTTT	CASSPRGTGMNTEAFF
.	TRBD2	TRBJ2-1	TRBV7-2	TGTGCCAGCAGCCGATCTAGGACTAGCAATGAGCAGTTCTTC	CASSRSRTSNEQFF
many	.	TRBJ1-2	TRBV7-2	TGTGCCAGCAGCCCTGCTGGGACACCCTCCGGTGGCTACACCTTC	CASSPAGTPSGGYTF
few	.	TRBJ1-5	TRBV24-1	TGTGCCACCAGTGATGACGACATCCCAGAAGGATATAGCAATCAGCCCCAGCATTTT	CATSDDDIPEGYSNQPQHF
few	.	TRBJ2-1	TRBV7-3	TGTGCCAGCAGCTCCAACTTGGGCAATGAGCAGTTCTTC	CASSSNLGNEQFF